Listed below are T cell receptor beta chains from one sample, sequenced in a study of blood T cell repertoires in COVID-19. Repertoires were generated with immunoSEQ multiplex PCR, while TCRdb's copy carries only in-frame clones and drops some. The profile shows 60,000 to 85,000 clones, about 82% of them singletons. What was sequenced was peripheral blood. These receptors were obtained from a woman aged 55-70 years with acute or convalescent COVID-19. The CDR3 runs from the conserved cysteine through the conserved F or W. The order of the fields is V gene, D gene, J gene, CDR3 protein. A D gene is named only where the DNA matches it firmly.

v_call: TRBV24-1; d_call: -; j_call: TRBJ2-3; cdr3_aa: CATSDLSGGGTDTQYF
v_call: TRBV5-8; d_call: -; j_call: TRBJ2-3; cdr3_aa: CASRRGQNTDTQYF
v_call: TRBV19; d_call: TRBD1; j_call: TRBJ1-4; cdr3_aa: CASSTGQVNEKLFF
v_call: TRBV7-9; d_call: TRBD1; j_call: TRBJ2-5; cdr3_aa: CASSLARDREQETQYF
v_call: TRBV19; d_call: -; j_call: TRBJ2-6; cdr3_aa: CASSIASGEANVLTF
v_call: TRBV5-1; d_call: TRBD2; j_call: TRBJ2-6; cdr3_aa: CASSWTSGSGANVLTF
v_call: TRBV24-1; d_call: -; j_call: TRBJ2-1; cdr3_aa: CATSDGQRIYNEQFF
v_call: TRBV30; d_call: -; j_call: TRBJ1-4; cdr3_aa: CAWSVTKGVGEKLFF
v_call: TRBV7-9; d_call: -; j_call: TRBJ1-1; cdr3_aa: CASSRRGQNTEAFF
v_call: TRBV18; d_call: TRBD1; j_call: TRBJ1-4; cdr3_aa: CASSSDRVGEKLFF
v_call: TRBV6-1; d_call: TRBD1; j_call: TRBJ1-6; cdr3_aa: CASSESSQGGSPLHF
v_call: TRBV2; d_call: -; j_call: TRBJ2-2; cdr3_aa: CASSYDSSNTGELFF
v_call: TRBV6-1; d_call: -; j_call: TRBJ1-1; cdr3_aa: CASSEVAGAVTEAFF
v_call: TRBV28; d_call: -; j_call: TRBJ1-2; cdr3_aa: CASSLGSDRVYGYTF
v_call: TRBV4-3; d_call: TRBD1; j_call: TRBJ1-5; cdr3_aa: CASSQGTGVEQPQHF
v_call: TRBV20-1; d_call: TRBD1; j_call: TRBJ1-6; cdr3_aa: CSASTGGDNSPLHF
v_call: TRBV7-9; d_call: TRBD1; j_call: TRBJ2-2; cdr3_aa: CASSLIGTGKNTGELFF
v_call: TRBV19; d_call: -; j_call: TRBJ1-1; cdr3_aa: CASSTTGWNTEAFF
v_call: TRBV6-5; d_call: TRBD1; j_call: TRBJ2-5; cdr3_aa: CASRRTGQETQYF
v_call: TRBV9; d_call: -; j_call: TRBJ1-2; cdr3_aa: CASSVGWADYGYTF
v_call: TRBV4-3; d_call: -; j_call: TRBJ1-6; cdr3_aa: CASRQEHSSYNSPLHF
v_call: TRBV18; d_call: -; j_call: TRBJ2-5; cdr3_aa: CASSPVVETQYF
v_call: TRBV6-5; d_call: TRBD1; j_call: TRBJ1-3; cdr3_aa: CASSYSGQGSGNTIYF
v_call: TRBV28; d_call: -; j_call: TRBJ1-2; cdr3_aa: CASTTVRADYGYTF
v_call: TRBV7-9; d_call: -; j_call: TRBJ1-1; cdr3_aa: CASSFGGNTEAFF
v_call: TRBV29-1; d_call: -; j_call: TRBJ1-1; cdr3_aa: CSVEEGGNTEAFF
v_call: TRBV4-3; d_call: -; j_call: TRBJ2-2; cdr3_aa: CASSQDQRNTGELFF
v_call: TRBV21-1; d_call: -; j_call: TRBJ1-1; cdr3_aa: CASSKSSTGGPMNTEAFF
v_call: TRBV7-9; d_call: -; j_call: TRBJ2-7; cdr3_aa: CASSLEGGYEQYF
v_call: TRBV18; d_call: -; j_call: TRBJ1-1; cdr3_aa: CASSPGGYSTEAFF
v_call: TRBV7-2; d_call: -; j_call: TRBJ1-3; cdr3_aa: CASSSPGAGNTIYF
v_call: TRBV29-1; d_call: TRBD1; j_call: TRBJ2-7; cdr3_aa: CSAQGDRGGSYEQYF
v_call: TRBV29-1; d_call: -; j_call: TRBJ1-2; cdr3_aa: CSVWGRADYGYTF
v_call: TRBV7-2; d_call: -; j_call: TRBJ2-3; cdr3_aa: CASSPGTDTQYF
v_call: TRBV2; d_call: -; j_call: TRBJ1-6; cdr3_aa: CASSTLGLTGGKSSPLHF
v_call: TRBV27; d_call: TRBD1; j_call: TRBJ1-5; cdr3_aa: CASSPRTGLNQPQHF
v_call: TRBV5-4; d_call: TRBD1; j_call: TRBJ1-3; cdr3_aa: CASSFGQGENTIYF